Shown below are 9 T cell receptor beta chains from a single sample sequenced in a study of identifying expanded T cells in peripheral blood. Profiled with immunoSEQ multiplex PCR; TCRdb holds only in-frame clones, not every one. The sample contains some 91,000 clones, more than 70% of which appear only once. Sequencing used blood. The receptors come from a person between 18 and 75 years old in good health.

This rearrangement joins TRBV9 to TRBJ1-5; D may be TRBD1 (6 bases). V was trimmed by 1 base and J by 4 bases, leaving 9 bases between them. There are 14 residues in the CDR3. Germline CDR1 is SGDLS and CDR2 is YYNGEE. The CDR3 reads CASSVRGGNQPQHF. CDR3 DNA: TGTGCCAGCAGCGTAAGGGGGGGGAATCAGCCCCAGCATTTT.

The chain uses TRBV5-1 and TRBJ2-2, with 8 bases fitting TRBD2. Trimming cost V 4 bases and J 1 base; bases outside gene matches: 3. Germline values: CDR1 SGHRS, CDR2 YFSETQ. The CDR3 totals 15 residues. CDR3 region: CASSTGLGNTGELFF. In nucleotides, the CDR3 is TGCGCCAGCAGCACGGGACTAGGGAACACCGGGGAGCTGTTTTTT.

This chain connects TRBV29-1 to TRBJ1-5; no clear D. V shed 4 bases and J shed 6 bases, with 10 bases lying between them. Germline-derived CDR1 and CDR2 are SQVTM and ANQGSEA. CDR3 length: 12 residues. The CDR3 loop reads CSVGGPGQPQHF. The CDR3 region has the DNA TGCAGCGTTGGCGGCCCAGGTCAGCCCCAGCATTTT.

This clone showed up just a few times. The rearrangement uses TRBV27 and TRBJ2-5; D is possibly TRBD2 (6 bases). Trimming cost V 5 bases and J 6 bases, with 16 bases left between them. Germline values: CDR1 MNHEY, CDR2 SMNVEV (reference sequence). CDR3 size: 14 residues. The CDR3 DNA is TGTGCCAGCAGTCCATCCGCGGGGTCGAAGACCCAGTACTTC. As protein: CASSPSAGSKTQYF.

This clone is labeled medium-sized (0.01 to 0.1%). V usage is TRBV7-3 and J usage is TRBJ1-2, with no clear D. Per the germline V gene, CDR1 is SGHTA and CDR2 is FQGTGA. This CDR3 contains 12 residues. V lost 5 bases, J lost 4 bases, and 8 bases lay in between. CDR3 DNA sequence: TGTGCCAGCAGCGCATCTACCTATGGCTACACCTTC. Amino acid sequence: CASSASTYGYTF.

The rearrangement links TRBV5-5 to TRBJ2-7; D perhaps matches TRBD2 (5 bases). The CDR3 is made up of 15 amino acids. CDR1 is SGHKS and CDR2 is YYEKEE in the germline V gene (reference sequence). V shed 2 bases and J shed 6 bases, with 18 bases lying between them. The CDR3 sequence is CASSFPPPSAGEQYF. The CDR3 coding sequence is TGTGCCAGCAGCTTTCCTCCGCCGTCGGCGGGCGAGCAGTACTTC.

This sequence joins TRBV2 and TRBJ2-7, with a tentative D call TRBD1 (6 bases). The CDR3 is made up of 14 amino acids. Germline V gene sequence: CDR1 SNHLY, CDR2 FYNNEI. V was shortened by 2 bases and J by 1 base, with 9 bases between the two germline ends. The CDR3 region has the DNA TGTGCCAGCAGTGAAAGCAGGGGATCCTACGAGCAGTACTTC. Translation gives CASSESRGSYEQYF.

The rearrangement links TRBV11-2 to TRBJ1-3; 10 positions agree with TRBD1. The CDR3 runs 16 residues. V lost 3 bases to trimming and J lost 1 base; unmatched junction nucleotides: 3. Germline V CDR1 and CDR2: SGHAT, FQNNGV. The CDR3 DNA reads TGTGCCAGCAGCTTGACAGGGGGCTTTTCTGGAAACACCATATATTTT. It codes for CASSLTGGFSGNTIYF. Filled out from reference TRBV11-2 and TRBJ1-3, the complete variable domain reads EAGVAQSPRYKIIEKRQSVAFWCNPISGHATLYWYQQILGQGPKLLIQFQNNGVVDDSQLPKDRFSAERLKGVDSTLKIQPAKLEDSAVYLCASSLTGGFSGNTIYFGEGSWLTVV.

V is TRBV19 and J is TRBJ1-5; tentatively, D is TRBD1 (6 bases). The CDR3 is made up of 19 amino acids. Between the trimmed V and J ends, which lost 3 bases and 0 bases, there was a span of 21 bases. The germline gives CDR1 LNHDA, CDR2 SQIVND (reference sequence). Here the CDR3 DNA reads TGTGCCAGTAGTATCGGGATCACACGGGGGCTTTATAGCAATCAGCCCCAGCATTTT. Translation gives CASSIGITRGLYSNQPQHF.